The entry that follows covers one T cell receptor (beta chain) sequence. As originally analysed: Reference gene primer amplification gave nucleated cell count estimates. Produced via immunoSEQ multiplex PCR; TCRdb's table is partial and in-frame only. The DNA was the basis for D and trimming; V, J and clone size are from that table. The sample contains approximately 300,000 clones, 75% to 95% of which appear only once. This specimen belongs to a study of blood T cell repertoires in COVID-19. Study summary: Samples of COVID-19 (acute and convalescent) were obtained from the United States, Italy and Spain. T cells, B-cell-depleted T cells, or PBMCs provided the cDNA or gDNA that served as material.

Germline values: CDR1 GTSNPN, CDR2 SVGIG (reference sequence). The V segment lost 3 bases and the J segment 6 bases; nucleotides outside the gene matches: 8. This CDR3 has 14 residues. Seattle patient enrollment occurred during active infection, with longitudinal follow-up thereafter. Sequences were obtained from peripheral blood. The TCR comes from a young woman with COVID-19, enrolled during active disease. The V call is TRBV30, the J call TRBJ1-5; 7 bases fit TRBD1. As DNA, the CDR3 is TGTGCCTGGAGGGCGGGGACAGCCTCTCAGCCCCAGCATTTT. Protein product: CAWRAGTASQPQHF.